Each of the 8 T cell receptor beta chains below was sequenced from the same sample in a study of T-cell memory formation after mild COVID-19. TCRdb re-derived calls from the 5' RACE reads in MiXCR, one entry per CDR3 protein. The sample shows under 110,000 distinct CDR3 sequences, 9.5% to 15% of them seen only once. Sequenced input: PBMCs or a T cell subset sorted from them (not recorded which). These receptors originate from an adult woman who had mild COVID-19 (a few samples of this study predate the infection). Cell type and time point are not known.

The chain joins TRBV29-1 to TRBJ1-1; D call uncertain. Trimming removed 4 bases at V and 1 base at J, with 7 bases between. The V gene's germline CDR1 is SQVTM and CDR2 ANQGSEA. The CDR3 covers 12 residues. CDR3 loop: CSVVGRNTEAFF. DNA of the CDR3: TGCAGCGTTGTAGGCCGGAACACTGAAGCTTTCTTT.

Only a few counts were recorded for this clonotype. This chain connects TRBV14 to TRBJ2-7, with D perhaps matching TRBD2 (6 bases). The CDR3 covers 14 residues. V was trimmed by 4 bases and J by 2 bases, leaving 12 bases between them. Germline CDR1 reads SGHDN; CDR2 reads FVKESK. The CDR3 region is CASSRDLTPYEQYF. CDR3 sequence (DNA): TGTGCCAGCAGCCGGGACTTAACCCCCTACGAGCAGTACTTC.

The sample holds a few counts of this clonotype. The chain uses TRBV27 and TRBJ2-7, with D possibly called TRBD1 or TRBD2 (6 bases each). The CDR3 contains 14 residues. CDR1 and CDR2 (germline): MNHEY, SMNVEV (reference sequence). V was pared by 8 bases and J by 2 bases, with 16 bases between. The CDR3 is CASGLHRETYEQYF. The CDR3 DNA sequence: TGTGCCAGCGGACTACACAGGGAGACCTACGAGCAGTACTTC.

This clonotype was counted only a few times. The CDR3 DNA follows: TGTGCCACCAGCAGGAAGGGAGGGGAGCAGACCCAGTACTTC. It codes for CATSRKGGEQTQYF. V and J are TRBV15 and TRBJ2-5, with 7 nucleotides matching TRBD2. Germline CDR1 is LNHNV and CDR2 is YYDKDF (reference sequence). V shed 3 bases and J 6 bases; nucleotides not matched to a gene: 7. The CDR3 is 14 amino acids.

CDR3: CASSPSRVIRSYNEQFF. CDR3 DNA sequence: TGTGCCAGCAGCCCCAGTCGGGTCATACGCTCCTACAATGAGCAGTTCTTC. The chain is built from TRBV7-9 and TRBJ2-1; no reliable D call. The CDR3 loop spans 17 amino acids. The germline gives CDR1 SEHNR, CDR2 FQNEAQ (reference sequence). V was pared by 5 bases and J by 0 bases, with 17 bases between.

This clonotype was seen a few times. This CDR3 reads CSAPVSYNEQFF. CDR3 DNA sequence: TGCAGTGCCCCCGTATCCTACAATGAGCAGTTCTTC. The chain combines TRBV20-1 with TRBJ2-1, with D unresolved. The ends were cut back, 6 bases at V and 1 base at J, with 7 bases in the middle. The CDR3 extends over 12 amino acids. CDR1 and CDR2 from the germline V gene are DFQATT and SNEGSKA (reference sequence).

The sample holds many counts of this clonotype. This rearrangement joins TRBV29-1 to TRBJ2-1; TRBD2 matches 12 bases. This CDR3 comprises 16 residues. Losses at the gene ends were 3 bases for V and 8 bases for J; bases not matched to a gene: 11. Germline CDR1 and CDR2: SQVTM and ANQGSEA. The CDR3 DNA reads as TGCAGCGTTGAGGCGACTAGCGGGAGAATCATGGATGAGCAGTTCTTC. Translation gives CSVEATSGRIMDEQFF.

J is TRBJ2-1 and V is TRBV29-1, with D unclear. The CDR3 covers 13 residues. The V and J ends lost 4 bases and 7 bases respectively, with 14 bases between them. The V gene's germline CDR1 is SQVTM and CDR2 ANQGSEA. CDR3 sequence (DNA): TGCAGCGTTGTGAGTCCTTACACTAATGAGCAGTTCTTC. Its protein product is CSVVSPYTNEQFF.